This T cell receptor (beta chain) comes out of a study of cytomegalovirus exposure and HLA in healthy donors. PCR involved 60 Vbeta and 13 Jbeta primers. Repertoires were generated with immunoSEQ multiplex PCR, while TCRdb's copy carries only in-frame clones and drops some. This repertoire shows about 72,000 clones, roughly four fifths found once; its top ten account for about 6.8%. In this sample, this clone turned up a few times. The receptor comes from a human donor in good health. The sequenced sample consisted of PBMCs.

The CDR3 DNA reads as TGTGCCACCGCACTGTCCGGGAACACTGAAGCTTTCTTT. It yields the protein CATALSGNTEAFF. This sequence joins TRBV6-5 and TRBJ1-1, with D uncertain. Germline assignment: CDR1 MNHEY and CDR2 SVGAGI. The CDR3 is 13 residues long. Trimming took 10 bases from V and 1 from J, leaving 13 bases between them.